The rows below give T cell receptor beta chains drawn from one sample of a study of blood T cell repertoires in COVID-19. Assay: immunoSEQ multiplex PCR; the TCRdb copy retains only in-frame clones and omits some. The sample shows 50,000 to 60,000 clones, roughly 87% of them seen only once. Source material: peripheral blood. Receptor source: a man aged 35-49 years with COVID-19, enrolled during active disease. CDR3s include the opening cysteine and the closing phenylalanine or tryptophan. The order of the fields is V gene, CDR3 length, D gene, clone size, J gene, CDR3 DNA, CDR3 protein. The D gene is left open where the match is weak. Size is omitted from some rows. Given values are once, few, many or a class for expanded clones.

TRBV28	19	NA	NA	TRBJ2-6	TGTGCCAGCAGTTTAGAAGGGACTTGGGGGGTAGCTGGGGCCAACGTCCTGACTTTC	CASSLEGTWGVAGANVLTF
TRBV19	14	TRBD2	NA	TRBJ2-1	TGTGCCAGTAGTGTGCAGCGGGGACACAATGAGCAGTTCTTC	CASSVQRGHNEQFF
TRBV7-8	15	TRBD1	few	TRBJ1-1	TGTGCCAGCAGCCTGACAGGGACCATGAACACTGAAGCTTTCTTT	CASSLTGTMNTEAFF
TRBV7-9	15	TRBD1	NA	TRBJ1-2	TGTGCCAGCAGCTCAACCGGACAGGGGGCGGATGGCTACACCTTC	CASSSTGQGADGYTF
TRBV7-8	15	TRBD2	NA	TRBJ2-1	TGTGCCAGCAGCTTACTGGCGGGGGGCTACAATGAGCAGTTCTTC	CASSLLAGGYNEQFF
TRBV27	15	TRBD2	few	TRBJ2-1	TGTGCCAGCAGTCCCCTAGCGGGAGGCGGGAATGAGCAGTTCTTC	CASSPLAGGGNEQFF
TRBV21-1	14	NA	NA	TRBJ2-3	TGTGCCAGCCGCCGGGACAGGGGAGGAGATACGCAGTATTTT	CASRRDRGGDTQYF
TRBV2	12	NA	NA	TRBJ1-2	TGTGCCAGCACTCCGACTTGGAATGGCTACACCTTC	CASTPTWNGYTF
TRBV7-9	14	NA	NA	TRBJ2-3	TGTGCCAGCACCCTCGGCGGGGGCACAGATACGCAGTATTTT	CASTLGGGTDTQYF
TRBV28	16	TRBD2	NA	TRBJ2-7	TGTGCCAGCAAGGGACTAGCGGGTTACCTAGCTTACGAGCAGTACTTC	CASKGLAGYLAYEQYF
TRBV2	16	TRBD1	NA	TRBJ1-3	TGTGCCAGCAGTGAACGACAGGGGTTATTTGGAAACACCATATATTTT	CASSERQGLFGNTIYF
TRBV2	16	TRBD1	NA	TRBJ1-5	TGTGCCAGCAAGCCTTATGGTGGGGACAGTAATCAGCCCCAGCATTTT	CASKPYGGDSNQPQHF
TRBV7-8	14	NA	NA	TRBJ1-3	TGTGCCAGCAGCTTAGGGACACCCGGAAACACCATATATTTT	CASSLGTPGNTIYF
TRBV5-6	15	TRBD1	NA	TRBJ2-2	TGTGCCAGCAGCAATGCAGGGGGCAGAGTCGGGGAGCTGTTTTTT	CASSNAGGRVGELFF
TRBV9	15	TRBD1	once	TRBJ2-7	TGTGCCAGCAGCGAGGGGGCCGCCGGGTCCTACGAGCAGTACTTC	CASSEGAAGSYEQYF
TRBV12-3/TRBV12-4	13	TRBD1	NA	TRBJ1-4	TGTGCCAGCAGTTTTGGACAGGGAGAAAAACTGTTTTTT	CASSFGQGEKLFF
TRBV7-6	14	TRBD2	once	TRBJ2-1	TGTGCCAGCAGCAGAGGACTAGCTGGCAATGAGCAGTTCTTC	CASSRGLAGNEQFF
TRBV4-1	14	TRBD1	NA	TRBJ2-7	TGCGCCAGCAGCCAAGAAGGACAGGAAAGGGAGCAGTACTTC	CASSQEGQEREQYF
TRBV5-1	17	TRBD1	NA	TRBJ2-7	TGCGCCAGCAGCTTGTTTCAGGGGGAGATGCCGGGCTACGAGCAGTACTTC	CASSLFQGEMPGYEQYF
TRBV28	12	NA	NA	TRBJ1-3	TGTGCCAGCAGTTTTCGGGGAAACACCATATATTTT	CASSFRGNTIYF
TRBV5-6	13	TRBD1	once	TRBJ2-5	TGTGCCAGCAGTTCCAGGGACAGGGAGACCCAGTACTTC	CASSSRDRETQYF
TRBV9	14	NA	NA	TRBJ1-3	TGTGCCAGCAGCGTAGCGAGACAGGGAAACACCATATATTTT	CASSVARQGNTIYF
TRBV6-5	15	TRBD1	NA	TRBJ2-7	TGTGCCAGCAGTTACTCCGGGACAGGGGTGGGCGAGCAGTACTTC	CASSYSGTGVGEQYF
TRBV19	15	TRBD1	NA	TRBJ1-2	TGTGCCAGTAGTATAGACGGCCAGGGGGCCAAATTCTACACCTTC	CASSIDGQGAKFYTF
TRBV28	14	TRBD1	NA	TRBJ2-7	TGTGCCAGCAGCCGACAGGGCGAGCTCTACGAGCAGTACTTC	CASSRQGELYEQYF
TRBV5-5	12	NA	NA	TRBJ2-1	TGTGCCAGCAGCTTGACAGGGTTTGAGCAGTTCTTC	CASSLTGFEQFF
TRBV11-2	14	NA	NA	TRBJ2-1	TGTGCCAGCAGCTTAGCCCGCAGGGTGAATGAGCAGTTCTTC	CASSLARRVNEQFF
TRBV11-2	13	NA	NA	TRBJ2-7	TGTGCCAGCAGCGAAGGGACTGTCTACGAGCAGTACTTC	CASSEGTVYEQYF
TRBV28	14	NA	NA	TRBJ1-6	TGTGCCAGCAGTTCGCAGGGCCCCTATTCACCCCTCCACTTT	CASSSQGPYSPLHF
TRBV5-5	14	NA	NA	TRBJ1-1	TGTGCCAGCAGCTTGGCCGAGATTAACACTGAAGCTTTCTTT	CASSLAEINTEAFF
TRBV5-4	13	NA	NA	TRBJ2-5	TGTGCCAGCAGGGACCGGGGCCAAGAGACCCAGTACTTC	CASRDRGQETQYF
TRBV28	19	TRBD1	NA	TRBJ1-6	TGTGCCAGCAGTTTTATCACCGGGACAGCAGACTTCTATAATTCACCCCTCCACTTT	CASSFITGTADFYNSPLHF
TRBV5-8	17	TRBD2	NA	TRBJ2-4	TGTGCCAGCAGCCAGGGACTAGCGGTTGCGGCCAAAAACATTCAGTACTTC	CASSQGLAVAAKNIQYF
TRBV21-1	17	NA	NA	TRBJ1-5	TGTGCCAGCAGCAAGAAAGGGACAGGACGGAGCAATCAGCCCCAGCATTTT	CASSKKGTGRSNQPQHF
TRBV30	18	NA	NA	TRBJ1-3	TGTGCCTGGAGCCCCCGGGACTTTGGCCTTAACTCTGGAAACACCATATATTTT	CAWSPRDFGLNSGNTIYF
TRBV5-1	13	NA	NA	TRBJ1-1	TGCGCCAGCAGCACCCCAGGGGACACTGAAGCTTTCTTT	CASSTPGDTEAFF
TRBV7-9	16	TRBD1	NA	TRBJ1-2	TGTGCCAGCAGCTGGGAGTGGGACAGGGCTAACTATGGCTACACCTTC	CASSWEWDRANYGYTF
TRBV30	15	TRBD2	NA	TRBJ2-5	TGTGCCTGGAGGGTCCGGGGGGGGGCGGGGGAGACCCAGTACTTC	CAWRVRGGAGETQYF
TRBV11-2	17	TRBD2	few	TRBJ2-1	TGTGCCAGCAGCTTAGGACTAGCGGGTCCCTCCTACAATGAGCAGTTCTTC	CASSLGLAGPSYNEQFF
TRBV29-1	16	NA	NA	TRBJ2-7	TGCAGCGTTGGAGTGCCGGGACAACGAAGATCCTACGAGCAGTACTTC	CSVGVPGQRRSYEQYF
TRBV12-3/TRBV12-4	13	NA	NA	TRBJ1-4	TGTGCCAGCAGTTTTACGGAGAATGAAAAACTGTTTTTT	CASSFTENEKLFF